This T cell receptor beta chain came from a study of shared clonotypes between healthy human individuals. On the study more broadly: Each donor's CD4 naive and CD4 memory cells filled three plates apiece, CD8 naive two, and CD8 memory one. Study findings and constraints: Generation of non-shared clonotypes was less probable than generation of clonotypes shared by all four donors.

Some 29,000 T cell genomes (approximately 0.2 ug DNA) went into each sorted-subset replicate. Sequencing was performed with immunoSEQ multiplex PCR; in TCRdb, only in-frame clones are kept and a portion is missing. Altogether 2 million to 2.5 million clones are present, just under 95% being singletons, with the ten largest covering around 0.35%. Details on this clone: Its specificity is unknown.

The CDR3 has 13 amino acids. Deletions cut 1 base from V and 3 bases from J, with 6 bases between. Germline lookup yields CDR1 SNHLY and CDR2 FYNNEI. The chain joins TRBV2 to TRBJ1-1; D remains unclear. The origin of this receptor is a man younger than 35 in good health. Some clones in this sample may be carry-over from other donors' samples. Sequencing input: naive CD4+ T cells from PBMCs. Subset defined: CD45RA+ positively selected. DNA of the CDR3: TGTGCCAGCAGTGAAGGGCAGTACACTGAAGCTTTCTTT. It yields the protein CASSEGQYTEAFF.